This TCR beta chain was identified during a study of blood T cell repertoires in COVID-19. Some clones are missing from TCRdb's copy, which holds only in-frame ones; the method was immunoSEQ multiplex PCR. The sample lists approximately 300,000 clones; around 90% were seen once. Germline V CDR1 and CDR2: SQVTM, ANQGSEA. V was pared by 8 bases and J by 0 bases, with 11 bases of the junction left unmatched. CDR3 length equals 15 residues. The rearrangement uses TRBV29-1 and TRBJ1-1; TRBD1 agrees at 8 bases. The material sequenced was peripheral blood. The source is a woman aged 40-49 years with COVID-19, enrolled during active disease. The CDR3 DNA reads TGCAGCCTTACAGGGGACAGGAAGATGAACACTGAAGCTTTCTTT. This codes for CSLTGDRKMNTEAFF. Combining the CDR3 with reference TRBV29-1 and TRBJ1-1 gives the whole variable domain SAVISQKPSRDICQRGTSLTIQCQVDSQVTMMFWYRQQPGQSLTLIATANQGSEATYESGFVIDKFPISRPNLTFSTLTVSNMSPEDSSIYLCSLTGDRKMNTEAFFGQGTRLTVV.